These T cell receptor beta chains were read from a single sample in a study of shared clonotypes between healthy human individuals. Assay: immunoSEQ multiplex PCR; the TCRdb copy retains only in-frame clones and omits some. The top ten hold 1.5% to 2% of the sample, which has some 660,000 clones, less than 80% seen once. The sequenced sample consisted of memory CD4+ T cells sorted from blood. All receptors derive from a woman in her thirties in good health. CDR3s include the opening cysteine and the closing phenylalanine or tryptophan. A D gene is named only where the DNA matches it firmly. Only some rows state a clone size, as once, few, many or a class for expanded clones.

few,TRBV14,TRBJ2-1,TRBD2,TGTGCCAGCAGCCATTCAGCGGGGAACTTCGTCGATGAGCAGTTCTTC,CASSHSAGNFVDEQFF
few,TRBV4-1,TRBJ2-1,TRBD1,TGCGCCAGCAGCCCGAGGACAGGGTACAATGAGCAGTTCTTC,CASSPRTGYNEQFF
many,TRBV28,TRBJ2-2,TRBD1,TGTGCCGGGACCCTACAGGGGCCGAGGGAGCTGTTTTTT,CAGTLQGPRELFF
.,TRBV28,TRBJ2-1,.,TGTGCCAGCAGCTCACGCTCAAGCTCCTACAATGAGCAGTTCTTC,CASSSRSSSYNEQFF
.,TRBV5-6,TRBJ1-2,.,TGTGCCAGCAGCTTGGTACAGGGAGACGGCTACACCTTC,CASSLVQGDGYTF
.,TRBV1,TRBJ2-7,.,TGCACCAGCAGCCAAGGAAGTAATCAGACTAGCGGGAGAAGGGGCTCCTACGAGCAGTACTTC,CTSSQGSNQTSGRRGSYEQYF
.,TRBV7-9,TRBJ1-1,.,TGTGCCAGCAGCTTAGGATCCGAGCCACATGAAGCTTTCTTT,CASSLGSEPHEAFF
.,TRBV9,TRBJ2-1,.,TGTGCCAGCAGCGCGGACGTAGCGCACCCGCTCAATGAGCAGTTCTTC,CASSADVAHPLNEQFF
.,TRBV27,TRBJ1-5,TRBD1,TGTGCCAGCAGCCGATTCTTTGGGACAGCGGCGGGGGCCCAGCATTTT,CASSRFFGTAAGAQHF
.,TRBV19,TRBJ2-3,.,TGTGCCAGTAGTATAGCGACGGTGGGCGCAGATACGCAGTATTTT,CASSIATVGADTQYF
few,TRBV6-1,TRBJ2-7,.,TGTGCCAGCAGTGAAGCAGTCCAGGTCGGCGAGCAGTACTTC,CASSEAVQVGEQYF
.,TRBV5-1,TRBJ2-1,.,TGCGCCAGCAGCCAAGACAGTAGGGGTTACAATGAGCAGTTCTTC,CASSQDSRGYNEQFF
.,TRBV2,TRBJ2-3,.,TGTGCCAGCAGTGTTGCTTTGGCAGGGATTAAACCTAGCACAGATACGCAGTATTTT,CASSVALAGIKPSTDTQYF
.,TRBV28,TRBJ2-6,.,TGTGCCACCACCCCCGGGGCCAACGTCCTGACTTTC,CATTPGANVLTF
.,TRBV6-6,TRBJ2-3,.,TGTGCCAGCAACCTTAGAGAGGGGTTTACGCAGTATTTT,CASNLREGFTQYF
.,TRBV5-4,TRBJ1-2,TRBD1,TGTGCCAGCAGCTTGGTCACAGGGGCTAACTATGGCTACACCTTC,CASSLVTGANYGYTF
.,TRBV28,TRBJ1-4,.,TGTGCCAGCAGAGGTCGAAAAAATGAAAAACTGTTTTTT,CASRGRKNEKLFF
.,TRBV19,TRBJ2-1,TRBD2,TGTGCCAGCTATAGCGGGAGGGGCAATGAGCAGTTCTTC,CASYSGRGNEQFF
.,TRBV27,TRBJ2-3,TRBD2,TGTGCCAGCAGCCGATATAGCGGGAGGGACGGCACAGATACGCAGTATTTT,CASSRYSGRDGTDTQYF
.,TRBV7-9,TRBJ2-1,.,TGTGCCAGCAGCCCAAGGGAGGGGGACATACCCAATGAGCAGTTCTTC,CASSPREGDIPNEQFF
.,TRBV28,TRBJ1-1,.,TGTGCCAGCAGTTTAAGGACATCCCGAAAAAGGGGGAATGGAGCTTTCTTT,CASSLRTSRKRGNGAFF
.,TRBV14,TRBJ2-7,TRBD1,TGTGCCAGCAGCGAAGCCGGGACAGGGACCTACGAGCAGTACTTC,CASSEAGTGTYEQYF
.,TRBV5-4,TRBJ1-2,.,TGTGCCAGCAGCTTACAACAGACAGATGGCTACACCTTC,CASSLQQTDGYTF
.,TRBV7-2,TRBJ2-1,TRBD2,TGTGCCAGCAGCTTTCTAGGCGGGAGGTTAAATGAGCAGTTCTTC,CASSFLGGRLNEQFF
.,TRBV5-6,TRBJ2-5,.,TGTGCCAGCAGCCTCCTTCGCCTAGCAGAAGAGACCCAGTACTTC,CASSLLRLAEETQYF
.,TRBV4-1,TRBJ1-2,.,TGCGCCAGCAGCCAAGTAACGGACCTTAACTATGGCTACACCTTC,CASSQVTDLNYGYTF
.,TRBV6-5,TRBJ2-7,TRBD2,TGTGCCAGCAGTTACCAGCGGGGGTGGAACGAGCAGTACTTC,CASSYQRGWNEQYF
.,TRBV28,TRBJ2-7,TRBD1,TGTGCCAGCAGGAGACAGGGTAAAAACTACGAGCAGTACTTC,CASRRQGKNYEQYF
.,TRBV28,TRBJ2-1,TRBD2,TGTGCCAGCAGAACTAGCGGGATAAGTAATGAGCAGTTCTTC,CASRTSGISNEQFF
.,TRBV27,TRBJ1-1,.,TGTGCCAGCAGTTCACGGGCCGAGGCCGAAGCTTTCTTT,CASSSRAEAEAFF
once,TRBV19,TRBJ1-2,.,TGTGCCAGTAGTTATAGCCACAGGGCAGGCGGCTACACCTTC,CASSYSHRAGGYTF
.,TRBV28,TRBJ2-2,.,TGTGCCAGCAGCCCCTCGGACGGCCAGGGTGAATACACCGGGGAGCTGTTTTTT,CASSPSDGQGEYTGELFF
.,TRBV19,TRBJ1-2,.,TGTGCCAGTAGTGTCCCCTTACGACCCAACTATGGCTACACCTTC,CASSVPLRPNYGYTF
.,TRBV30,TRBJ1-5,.,TGTGCCTGGAGTCCGAGTAGCAATCAGCCCCAGCATTTT,CAWSPSSNQPQHF
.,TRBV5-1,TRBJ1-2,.,TGCGCCAGCAGCAGGGGAGGTCTCAGCTATGGCTACACCTTC,CASSRGGLSYGYTF
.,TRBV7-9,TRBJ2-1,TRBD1,TGTGCCATCCCCACTGGACAGGGAATCTCCATCCATTACAATGAGCAGTTCTTC,CAIPTGQGISIHYNEQFF